Listed here are 11 T cell receptor beta chains from one sample, sequenced in a study of CD8 T cells in ankylosing spondylitis. Whole-study findings and limits: There was a TCR beta motif, made of several highly homologous variants, that appeared characteristic of ankylosing spondylitis blood.

TCRdb used MiXCR to reprocess the 5' RACE reads, holding one entry per CDR3 protein. The sample shows some 100,000 distinct CDR3 sequences, about 9% of them seen only once. Their target antigens are unknown. The specimen was blood, either unsorted or a sorted T cell fraction (not recorded which). The receptor set was obtained from a male donor with ankylosing spondylitis.

This clonotype occurred a few times. V and J are TRBV27 and TRBJ1-5; D gene uncertain. CDR3 length equals 14 residues. Germline lookup yields CDR1 MNHEY and CDR2 SMNVEV (reference sequence). Trimming cost V 8 bases and J 2 bases, with 13 bases left between them. The CDR3 bases are TGTGCCAGCGCTCGCCGTGAAGGCAATCAGCCCCAGCATTTT. This translates into CASARREGNQPQHF.

This clonotype has ten or more counts. The CDR3 protein is CASSLVGWGRNTEAFF. CDR3 nucleotides: TGTGCCAGCAGCTTAGTCGGATGGGGAAGGAACACTGAAGCTTTCTTT. The chain carries TRBV7-9 and TRBJ1-1; D uncertain. The CDR3 runs 16 residues. V was pared by 1 base and J by 1 base, with 13 bases between. CDR1 and CDR2 from the germline V gene are SEHNR and FQNEAQ (reference sequence).

This clonotype was counted between two and nine times. The V and J genes are TRBV2 and TRBJ1-5, with 7 positions matching TRBD1. After removal of 6 bases from V and 0 bases from J, the junction contained 5 bases not matched to a gene. Looked up from germline, CDR1 is SNHLY and CDR2 is FYNNEI. The CDR3 sequence is 15 residues long. The CDR3 nucleotides read TGTGCCAGCAGGGCGACAGGGCATAGCAATCAGCCCCAGCATTTT. It specifies CASRATGHSNQPQHF. Complete variable domain (other parts from reference TRBV2 and TRBJ1-5): EPEVTQTPSHQVTQMGQEVILRCVPISNHLYFYWYRQILGQKVEFLVSFYNNEISEKSEIFDDQFSVERPDGSNFTLKIRSTKLEDSAMYFCASRATGHSNQPQHFGDGTRLSIL.

The sample holds a few counts of this clonotype. This chain joins TRBV19 and TRBJ2-7; the match to TRBD2 covers 7 bases. V dropped 2 bases and J dropped 0; count of bases not matched to a gene: 1. This CDR3 is built from 14 residues. Germline CDR1 LNHDA, CDR2 SQIVND (reference sequence). The CDR3 is CASSILADSYEQYF. The CDR3, as DNA: TGTGCCAGTAGTATACTAGCGGACTCCTACGAGCAGTACTTC.

The table lists this clonotype with many counts. The rearrangement joins TRBV11-1 to TRBJ2-1; D is possibly TRBD2 (5 bases). The CDR3 is 16 residues long. Trimming took off 5 bases at V and 8 bases at J, with 22 bases between the two ends. Germline CDR1 and CDR2: SGHAT and FQDESV (reference sequence). The CDR3 DNA sequence: TGTGCCAGCAGCCGACGGGGTTTCGAAATATACTATGAGCAGTTCTTC. Translation gives CASSRRGFEIYYEQFF.

J is TRBJ2-4 and V is TRBV5-1; 11 bases are a match to TRBD2. Germline V gene lookup returns CDR1 SGHRS and CDR2 YFSETQ. V dropped 3 bases and J dropped 5; count of bases not matched to a gene: 4. This CDR3 contains 15 residues. The CDR3, as DNA: TGCGCCAGCAGCTCCTCGGGACTAGCGGAAAACATTCAGTACTTC. It specifies CASSSSGLAENIQYF.

The sample holds one count of this clonotype. The genes are TRBV19 and TRBJ2-3; tentatively, D is TRBD2 (6 bases). The CDR3 totals 11 residues. The ends were cut back, 7 bases at V and 6 bases at J, with 8 bases in the middle. Per germline, CDR1 LNHDA and CDR2 SQIVND (reference sequence). DNA for the CDR3: TGTGCCAGTATGGAGGGCGATACGCAGTATTTT. Encoded protein: CASMEGDTQYF.

This clonotype was detected only a few times. This chain joins TRBV12-3 or TRBV12-4 and TRBJ2-1, with D possibly called TRBD1 or TRBD2 (5 bases each). The length of the CDR3 is 15 residues. The V end lost 6 bases, the J end lost 5 bases, and 17 bases lay between the germline ends. CDR3 amino acids: CASSIFSGQNNEQFF. CDR3 in DNA: TGTGCCAGCAGCATCTTTTCGGGGCAGAACAATGAGCAGTTCTTC.

This clonotype was detected only a few times. This chain joins TRBV29-1 and TRBJ2-2, with 10 bases fitting TRBD1. The V gene's germline CDR1 is SQVTM and CDR2 ANQGSEA. After removal of 6 bases from V and 7 bases from J, the junction contained 11 bases not matched to a gene. There are 15 residues in the CDR3. The CDR3 loop reads CSVVPRDRGSGELFF. CDR3 bases: TGCAGCGTGGTACCCCGGGACAGGGGTAGCGGGGAGCTGTTTTTT.

The chain links TRBV5-6 to TRBJ2-5; 8 bases fit TRBD1. Germline V gene data show CDR1 as SGHDT and CDR2 as YYEEEE. CDR3 size: 14 residues. V lost 2 bases to trimming and J lost 3 bases; unmatched junction nucleotides: 3. The CDR3 region is CASSFGTGKETQYF. The CDR3 DNA sequence: TGTGCCAGCAGCTTTGGGACAGGCAAAGAGACCCAGTACTTC. The full variable domain, rest sourced from reference TRBV5-6 and TRBJ2-5, is DAGVTQSPTHLIKTRGQQVTLRCSPKSGHDTVSWYQQALGQGPQFIFQYYEEEERQRGNFPDRFSGHQFPNYSSELNVNALLLGDSALYLCASSFGTGKETQYFGPGTRLLVL.

This clonotype has a count of ten or more. The chain joins TRBV19 to TRBJ1-1; D ambiguous. Trimming stripped 0 bases from V and 11 bases from J, with 10 bases between. Germline CDR1 and CDR2: LNHDA and SQIVND (reference sequence). CDR3 size: 12 residues. The DNA for the CDR3 is TGTGCCAGTAGTATAGACTCCACCCCGGCTTTCTTT. Encoded protein: CASSIDSTPAFF.